One T cell receptor (beta chain) is described in this entry. Its cognate antigen is unknown. There are 14 residues in the CDR3. Germline CDR1 is SGHRS and CDR2 is YFSETQ. V was shortened by 0 bases and J by 1 base, with 7 bases between the two germline ends. The assay was immunoSEQ multiplex PCR, and TCRdb's table has in-frame clones only and misses some. The table includes over 110,000 clones, approximately 90% detected once. The sample is drawn from a study of T cell responses to AZD1222 COVID-19 vaccine. Findings of the study overall: Regions 160-218 and 743-854 dominated among vaccine-associated CD4 TCRs spanning spike. There were mostly white British donors and more females than males, and clonal diversity was possibly underestimated. Only six or seven AZD1222 recipients were seropositive at baseline. Repertoires were sampled only after the peak T cell response.

This sequence was found in an adult who received the AZD1222 COVID-19 vaccine. This specimen was peripheral blood, taken 28 days after the second AZD1222 dose. The chain couples TRBV5-1 to TRBJ1-1; no firm D call. Here the CDR3 DNA reads TGCGCCAGCAGCTTGGGAACAGAGAACACTGAAGCTTTCTTT. Its translation: CASSLGTENTEAFF.